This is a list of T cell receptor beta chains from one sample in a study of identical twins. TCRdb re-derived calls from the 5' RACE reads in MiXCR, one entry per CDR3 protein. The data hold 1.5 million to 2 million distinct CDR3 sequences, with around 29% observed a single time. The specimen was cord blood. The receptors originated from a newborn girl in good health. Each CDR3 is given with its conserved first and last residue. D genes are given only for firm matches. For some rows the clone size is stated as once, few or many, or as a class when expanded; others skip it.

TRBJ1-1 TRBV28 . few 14 CASSLFRVNTEAFF TGTGCCAGCAGTTTATTTCGGGTGAACACTGAAGCTTTCTTT
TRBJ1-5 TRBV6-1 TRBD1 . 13 CASREQGDQPRHF TGTGCCAGCAGGGAACAGGGGGACCAGCCCCGGCATTTT
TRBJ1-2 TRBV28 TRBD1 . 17 CASSARDRAPTNYGYTF TGTGCCAGCAGTGCTCGGGACAGGGCTCCGACTAACTATGGCTACACCTTC
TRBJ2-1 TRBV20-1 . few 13 CSATSPTRNEQFF TGCAGTGCTACCTCCCCGACTAGAAATGAGCAGTTCTTC
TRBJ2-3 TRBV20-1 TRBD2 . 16 CSARPTLAGGLNTQYF TGCAGTGCTAGACCCACACTAGCGGGAGGTTTGAATACGCAGTATTTT
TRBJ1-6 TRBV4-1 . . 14 CASSQFLNNSPLHF TGCGCCAGCAGCCAGTTCCTAAATAATTCACCCCTCCACTTT
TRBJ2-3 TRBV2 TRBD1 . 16 CASSGVGTGRSDTRYF TGTGCCAGCAGTGGGGTCGGGACAGGGAGGTCAGATACGCGGTATTTT
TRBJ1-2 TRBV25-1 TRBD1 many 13 CASSEYRGHGYTF TGTGCCAGCAGTGAATACAGGGGGCATGGCTACACCTTC
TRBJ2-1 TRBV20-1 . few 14 CSADYGGLYNEQFF TGCAGTGCTGACTATGGCGGGCTTTACAATGAGCAGTTCTTC
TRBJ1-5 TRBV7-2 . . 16 CASSLAPGLSNQPQHF TGTGCCAGCAGCTTAGCCCCGGGCCTGAGCAATCAGCCCCAGCATTTT
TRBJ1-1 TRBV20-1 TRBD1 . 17 CSARGTQGSRSATEAFF TGCAGTGCTAGGGGAACACAGGGGTCCCGCTCCGCAACTGAAGCTTTCTTT
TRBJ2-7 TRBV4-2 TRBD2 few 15 CASSQVGLAGNEQYF TGTGCCAGCAGCCAAGTGGGGCTAGCGGGAAACGAGCAGTACTTC
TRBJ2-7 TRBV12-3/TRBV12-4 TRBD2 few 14 CASSYSGRKYEQYF TGTGCCAGCAGTTACAGCGGGAGAAAATACGAGCAGTACTTC
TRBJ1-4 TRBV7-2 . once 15 CASSLGPGGGEKLFF TGTGCCAGCAGCTTAGGTCCTGGGGGCGGTGAAAAACTGTTTTTT
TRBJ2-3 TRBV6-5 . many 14 CASSLWTSTDTQYF TGTGCCAGCAGTTTATGGACTAGCACAGATACGCAGTATTTT
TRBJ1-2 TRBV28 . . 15 CASSATTFRDEGHTF TGTGCCAGCAGTGCGACGACCTTTCGGGACGAAGGCCACACCTTC
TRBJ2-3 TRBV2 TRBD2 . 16 CASTGLAGVITDTQYF TGTGCCAGCACAGGACTAGCGGGAGTGATTACAGATACGCAGTATTTT
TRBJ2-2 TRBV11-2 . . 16 CASSFSRLANTGELFF TGTGCCAGCAGCTTTTCGCGACTAGCGAACACCGGGGAGCTGTTTTTT
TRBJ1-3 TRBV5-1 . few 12 CASSLDRNTIYF TGCGCCAGCAGCTTGGACAGAAACACCATATATTTT
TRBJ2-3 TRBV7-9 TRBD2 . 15 CANSFGGRAVDTQYF TGTGCCAACAGCTTTGGCGGGAGGGCCGTAGATACGCAGTATTTT
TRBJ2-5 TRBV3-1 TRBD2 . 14 CASSRSGAQETQYF TGTGCCAGCAGCCGTAGCGGGGCACAAGAGACCCAGTACTTC
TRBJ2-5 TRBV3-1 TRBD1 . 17 CASSLYLEGQGQETQYF TGTGCCAGCAGCCTTTACCTTGAGGGACAGGGACAAGAGACCCAGTACTTC
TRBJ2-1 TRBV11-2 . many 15 CASSLEGYSYNEQFF TGTGCCAGCAGCTTAGAAGGGTACTCCTACAATGAGCAGTTCTTC
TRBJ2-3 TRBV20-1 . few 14 CSARDDSSTDTQYF TGCAGTGCTAGAGATGACTCTAGCACAGATACGCAGTATTTT
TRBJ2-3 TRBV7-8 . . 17 CASSRLSWTRSTDTQYF TGTGCCAGCAGTCGTCTGTCATGGACACGAAGCACAGATACGCAGTATTTT
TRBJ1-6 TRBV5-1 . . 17 CASKSPGPGSYNSPLHF TGCGCCAGCAAGTCTCCCGGACCCGGCTCCTATAATTCACCCCTCCACTTT
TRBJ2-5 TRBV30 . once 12 CAWSVSQETQYF TGTGCCTGGAGTGTATCCCAAGAGACCCAGTACTTC
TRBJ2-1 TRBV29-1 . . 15 CSVDPQGTSYNEQFF TGCAGCGTGGACCCCCAGGGGACGTCCTACAATGAGCAGTTCTTC
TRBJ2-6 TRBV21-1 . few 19 CASSKRRPTPCSGANVLTF TGTGCCAGCAGCAAACGGCGCCCGACGCCTTGCTCTGGGGCCAACGTCCTGACTTTC